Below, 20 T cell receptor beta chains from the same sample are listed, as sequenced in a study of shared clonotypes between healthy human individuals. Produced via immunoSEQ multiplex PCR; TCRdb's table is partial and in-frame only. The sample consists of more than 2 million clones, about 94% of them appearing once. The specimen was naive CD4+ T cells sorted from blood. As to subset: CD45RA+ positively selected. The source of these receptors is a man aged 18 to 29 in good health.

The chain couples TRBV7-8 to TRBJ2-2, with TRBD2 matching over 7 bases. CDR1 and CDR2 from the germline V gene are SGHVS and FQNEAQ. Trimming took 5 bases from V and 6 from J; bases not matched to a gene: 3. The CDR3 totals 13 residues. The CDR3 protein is CASSPGGPGELFF. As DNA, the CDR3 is TGTGCCAGCAGCCCGGGAGGTCCCGGGGAGCTGTTTTTT.

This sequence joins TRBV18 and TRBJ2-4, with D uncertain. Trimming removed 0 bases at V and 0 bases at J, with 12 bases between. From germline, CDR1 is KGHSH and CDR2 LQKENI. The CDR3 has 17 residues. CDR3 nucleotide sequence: TGTGCCAGCTCACCACCTTTGGGCAGTTTAGCCAAAAACATTCAGTACTTC. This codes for CASSPPLGSLAKNIQYF.

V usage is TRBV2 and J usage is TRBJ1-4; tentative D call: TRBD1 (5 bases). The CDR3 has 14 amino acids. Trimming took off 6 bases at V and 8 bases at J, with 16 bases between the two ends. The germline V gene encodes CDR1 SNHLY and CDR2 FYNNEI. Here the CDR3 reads CASRPAGLREKLFF. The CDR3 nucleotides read TGTGCCAGCAGGCCGGCAGGGTTAAGGGAAAAACTGTTTTTT.

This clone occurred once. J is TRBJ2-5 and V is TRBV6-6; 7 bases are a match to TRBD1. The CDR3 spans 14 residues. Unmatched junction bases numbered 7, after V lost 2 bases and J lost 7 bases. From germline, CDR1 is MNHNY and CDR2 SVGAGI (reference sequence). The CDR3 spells CASSYLGGEMTQYF. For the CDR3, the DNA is TGTGCCAGCAGTTACCTAGGGGGCGAAATGACCCAGTACTTC.

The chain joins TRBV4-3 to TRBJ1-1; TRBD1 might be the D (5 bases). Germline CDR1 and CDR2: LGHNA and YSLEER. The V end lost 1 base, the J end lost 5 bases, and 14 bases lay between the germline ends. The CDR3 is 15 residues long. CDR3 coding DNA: TGCGCCAGCAGCCAAGTGAGCGGGGGTGGGACTGAAGCTTTCTTT. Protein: CASSQVSGGGTEAFF.

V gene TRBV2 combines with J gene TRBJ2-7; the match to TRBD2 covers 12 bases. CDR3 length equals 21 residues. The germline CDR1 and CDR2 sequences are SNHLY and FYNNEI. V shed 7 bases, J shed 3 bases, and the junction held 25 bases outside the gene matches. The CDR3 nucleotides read TGTGCCAGCACCCCCTTTCCATTGGCTGTGGTCACTAGCGGGGGGCTCTACGAGCAGTACTTC. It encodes CASTPFPLAVVTSGGLYEQYF.

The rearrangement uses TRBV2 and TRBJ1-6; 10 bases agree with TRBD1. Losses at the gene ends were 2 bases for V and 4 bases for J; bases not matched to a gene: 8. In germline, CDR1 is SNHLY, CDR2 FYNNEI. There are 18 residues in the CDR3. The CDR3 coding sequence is TGTGCCAGCAGTGAATTATATTGGGACAGGGGTTATAATTCACCCCTCCACTTT. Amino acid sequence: CASSELYWDRGYNSPLHF.

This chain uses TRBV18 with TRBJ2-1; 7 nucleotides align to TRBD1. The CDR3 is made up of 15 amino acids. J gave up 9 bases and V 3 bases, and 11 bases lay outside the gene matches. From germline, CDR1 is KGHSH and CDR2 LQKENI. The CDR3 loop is CASSPNRGSLGEQFF. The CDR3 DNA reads TGTGCCAGCTCACCGAACAGGGGCTCTTTAGGTGAGCAGTTCTTC.

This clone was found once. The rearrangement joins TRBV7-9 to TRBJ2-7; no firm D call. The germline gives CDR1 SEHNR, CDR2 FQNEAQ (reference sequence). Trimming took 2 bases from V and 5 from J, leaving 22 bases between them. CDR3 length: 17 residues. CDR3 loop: CASSLLGRSLLGDEQYF. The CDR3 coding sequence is TGTGCCAGCAGCTTACTAGGACGATCATTACTTGGGGACGAGCAGTACTTC. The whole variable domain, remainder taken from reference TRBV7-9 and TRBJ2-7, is DTGVSQNPRHKITKRGQNVTFRCDPISEHNRLYWYRQTLGQGPEFLTYFQNEAQLEKSRLLSDRFSAERPKGSFSTLEIQRTEQGDSAMYLCASSLLGRSLLGDEQYFGPGTRLTVT.

CDR3: CASSLRLAVLMNEQFF. CDR3 bases: TGTGCCAGCAGCTTACGCCTAGCGGTGCTTATGAATGAGCAGTTCTTC. The chain has TRBV7-2 and TRBJ2-1; TRBD2 matches 7 bases. Losses at the gene ends were 2 bases for V and 7 bases for J; bases not matched to a gene: 11. The CDR3 contains 16 residues. CDR1 and CDR2 from the germline V gene are SGHTA and FQGNSA.

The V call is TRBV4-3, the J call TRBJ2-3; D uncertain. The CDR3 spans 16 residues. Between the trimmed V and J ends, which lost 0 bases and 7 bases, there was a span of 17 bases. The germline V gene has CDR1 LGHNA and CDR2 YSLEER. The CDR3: CASSQDLLGIVYTQYF. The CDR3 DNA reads TGCGCCAGCAGCCAAGATTTGCTAGGGATCGTGTATACGCAGTATTTT.

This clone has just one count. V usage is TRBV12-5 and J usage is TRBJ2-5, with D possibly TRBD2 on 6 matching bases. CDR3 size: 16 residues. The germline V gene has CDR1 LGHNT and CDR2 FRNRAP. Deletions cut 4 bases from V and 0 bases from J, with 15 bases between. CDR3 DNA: TGTGCTAGTGGTTCTGGAGGGACTGTAAACCAAGAGACCCAGTACTTC. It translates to CASGSGGTVNQETQYF.

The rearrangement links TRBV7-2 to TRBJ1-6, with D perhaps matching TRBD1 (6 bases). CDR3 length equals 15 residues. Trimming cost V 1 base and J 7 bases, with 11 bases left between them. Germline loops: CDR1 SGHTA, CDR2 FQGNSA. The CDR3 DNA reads TGTGCCAGCAGCTTAGACAGGGTGGGGAATTCACCCCTCCACTTT. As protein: CASSLDRVGNSPLHF.

CDR3 DNA: TGTGCCAGCAGCTTGGGACAGCTTATCTCCTACGAGCAGTACTTC. Protein: CASSLGQLISYEQYF. V usage is TRBV5-6 and J usage is TRBJ2-7, with a possible D match to TRBD1 (5 bases). V dropped 0 bases and J dropped 0 bases, with 10 bases sitting between them. CDR3 size: 15 residues. Per the germline V gene, CDR1 is SGHDT and CDR2 is YYEEEE.

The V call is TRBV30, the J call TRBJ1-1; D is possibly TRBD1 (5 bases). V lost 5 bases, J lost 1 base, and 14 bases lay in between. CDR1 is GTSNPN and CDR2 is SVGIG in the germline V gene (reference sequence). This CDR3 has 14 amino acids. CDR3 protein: CAWSRMGGNTEAFF. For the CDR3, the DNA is TGTGCCTGGTCCCGAATGGGGGGGAACACTGAAGCTTTCTTT.

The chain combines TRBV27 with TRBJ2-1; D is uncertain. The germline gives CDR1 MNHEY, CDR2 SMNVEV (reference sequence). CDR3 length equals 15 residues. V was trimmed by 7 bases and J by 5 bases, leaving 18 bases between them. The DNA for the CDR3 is TGTGCCAGCAAACCGCGCCTCGACCCGAACAATGAGCAGTTCTTC. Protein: CASKPRLDPNNEQFF.

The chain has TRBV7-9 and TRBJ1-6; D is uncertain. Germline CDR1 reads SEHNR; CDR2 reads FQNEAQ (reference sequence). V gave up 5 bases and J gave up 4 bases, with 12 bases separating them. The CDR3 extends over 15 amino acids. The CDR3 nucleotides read TGTGCCAGCAGCCCGACGCAAGTTTATAATTCACCCCTCCACTTT. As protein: CASSPTQVYNSPLHF.

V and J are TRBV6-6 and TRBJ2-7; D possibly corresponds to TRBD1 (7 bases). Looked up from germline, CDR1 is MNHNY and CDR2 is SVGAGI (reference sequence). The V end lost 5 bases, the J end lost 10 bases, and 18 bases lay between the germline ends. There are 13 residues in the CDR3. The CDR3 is CASSRGTVGTQYF. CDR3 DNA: TGTGCCAGCAGTCGCGGGACAGTGGGAACCCAGTACTTC.

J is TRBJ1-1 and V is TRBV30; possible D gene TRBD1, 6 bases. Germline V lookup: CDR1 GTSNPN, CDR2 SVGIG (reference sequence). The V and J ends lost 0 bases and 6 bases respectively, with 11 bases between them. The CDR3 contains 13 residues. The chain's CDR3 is CAWSVRGGAEAFF. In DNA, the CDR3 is TGTGCCTGGAGTGTACGAGGGGGGGCTGAAGCTTTCTTT.

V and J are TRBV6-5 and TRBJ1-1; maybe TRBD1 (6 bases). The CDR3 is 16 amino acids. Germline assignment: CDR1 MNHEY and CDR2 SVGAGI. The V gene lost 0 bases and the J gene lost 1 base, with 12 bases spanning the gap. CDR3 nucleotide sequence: TGTGCCAGCAGTTACTCACTGACAGGAAAGAACACTGAAGCTTTCTTT. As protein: CASSYSLTGKNTEAFF.